Sequencing of this TCR beta chain was carried out in a study of shared clonotypes between healthy human individuals. Only a few counts were recorded for this clone. Sequencing was performed with immunoSEQ multiplex PCR; in TCRdb, only in-frame clones are kept and a portion is missing. The sample records 850,000 to 1,200,000 clones, about 75% being singletons. The TCR was taken from a man between 18 and 29 years old in good health. The specimen sequenced was memory CD4+ T cells sorted from blood. Subset: CD45RA-negative fraction.

The CDR3 spells CASSYSRQGGSYGYTF. The DNA of the CDR3 is TGTGCCAGCAGTTACTCCCGTCAGGGGGGGTCCTATGGCTACACCTTC. V gene TRBV6-5 combines with J gene TRBJ1-2; 7 bases are shared with TRBD1. J lost 4 bases, V lost 0 bases, and 8 bases had no gene match. From germline, CDR1 is MNHEY and CDR2 SVGAGI. The CDR3 length is 16 residues.